The 13 T cell receptor beta chains below all came from one sample that was sequenced in a study of T cell responses to AZD1222 COVID-19 vaccine. TCRdb keeps only in-frame clones here, not all; method: immunoSEQ multiplex PCR. The data contain 110,000 to 150,000 clones, approximately 85% of them singletons. The material sequenced was peripheral blood, taken on day 0 of AZD1222 vaccination. The receptor source for this set is an adult in good health.

The V and J genes are TRBV28 and TRBJ1-4; 9 nucleotides line up with TRBD1. Germline assignment: CDR1 MDHEN and CDR2 SYDVKM. This CDR3 comprises 15 residues. V shed 6 bases and J 7 bases; nucleotides not matched to a gene: 9. CDR3 DNA sequence: TGTGCCAGCAGAAAAATAGGGACAGGGACTGAAAAACTGTTTTTT. It yields the protein CASRKIGTGTEKLFF.

The rearrangement uses TRBV27 and TRBJ2-7, with TRBD1 matching 7 bases. This CDR3 spans 15 amino acids. The trim removed 3 bases at V and 1 base at J, leaving 6 bases unmatched. Germline V lookup: CDR1 MNHEY, CDR2 SMNVEV (reference sequence). Here the CDR3 reads CASSLGTVSSYEQYF. The CDR3 bases are TGTGCCAGCAGTTTGGGGACAGTCAGTTCCTACGAGCAGTACTTC.

This CDR3 is CASSEGGGTDTQYF. DNA for the CDR3: TGTGCCAGCAGTGAAGGGGGAGGCACAGATACGCAGTATTTT. The chain recombines TRBV2 with TRBJ2-3; a weak D match, TRBD2 (5 bases). CDR1 is SNHLY, CDR2 FYNNEI, per germline. The V end lost 1 base, the J end lost 1 base, and 6 bases lay between the germline ends. The CDR3 extends over 14 amino acids.

V is TRBV25-1 and J is TRBJ1-4; D not certain. The V and J ends lost 3 bases and 4 bases respectively, with 9 bases between them. Germline values: CDR1 MGHDK, CDR2 SYGVNS. This CDR3 contains 14 residues. This CDR3 is CASSDAGNNEKLFF. The CDR3 nucleotides read TGTGCCAGCAGTGACGCGGGAAATAATGAAAAACTGTTTTTT.

This chain connects TRBV7-2 to TRBJ1-2, with 9 bases aligning to TRBD1. Germline-derived CDR1 and CDR2 are SGHTA and FQGNSA. CDR3 length: 15 residues. J lost 5 bases, V lost 5 bases, and 9 bases had no gene match. Here the CDR3 DNA reads TGTGCCAGCAGCAACTACACAGGGGGCAATTATGGCTACACCTTC. Its protein is CASSNYTGGNYGYTF.

The chain carries TRBV18 and TRBJ2-7; D possibly corresponds to TRBD2 (6 bases). Germline CDR1 reads KGHSH; CDR2 reads LQKENI. V dropped 4 bases and J dropped 5 bases, with 21 bases sitting between them. The CDR3 extends over 16 amino acids. The CDR3 protein is CASSRPRGTLGDEQYF. In DNA form, the CDR3 reads TGTGCCAGCTCACGACCTCGGGGGACTTTGGGGGACGAGCAGTACTTC.

For this clone: This CDR3 is also generated by other DNA sequences in the sample. Written as DNA, the CDR3 is TGTGCCAGTAGTATGGGGGACAACTATGGCTACACCTTC. It specifies CASSMGDNYGYTF. The chain couples TRBV19 to TRBJ1-2; TRBD1 might be the D (5 bases). Trimming shortened V by 3 bases and J by 2 bases, and 7 bases separated the two germline ends. This CDR3 contains 13 residues. Germline CDR1 reads LNHDA; CDR2 reads SQIVND (reference sequence).

With respect to this clone: Other DNA sequences in this sample translate to the same CDR3. This chain uses TRBV7-9 with TRBJ2-7; D is perhaps TRBD2 (6 bases). V dropped 4 bases and J dropped 0 bases, with 13 bases sitting between them. The CDR3 contains 15 residues. Germline values: CDR1 SEHNR, CDR2 FQNEAQ (reference sequence). CDR3 loop: CASSSRLAYSYEQYF. The CDR3 DNA sequence: TGTGCCAGCAGCTCCCGCCTAGCGTACTCCTACGAGCAGTACTTC.

The CDR3 protein is CASGGTVNYGYTF. CDR3 DNA: TGTGCCAGCGGCGGGACGGTGAACTATGGCTACACCTTC. The rearrangement uses TRBV6-5 and TRBJ1-2; D is perhaps TRBD1 (5 bases). Trimming cost V 8 bases and J 2 bases, with 12 bases left between them. This CDR3 comprises 13 residues. The germline V gene encodes CDR1 MNHEY and CDR2 SVGAGI.

The chain joins TRBV9 to TRBJ2-3; 8 bases map to TRBD2. Unmatched junction bases numbered 7, after V lost 1 base and J lost 3 bases. Germline V CDR1 and CDR2: SGDLS, YYNGEE. The CDR3 is 16 amino acids. DNA for the CDR3: TGTGCCAGCAGCGTATGGGGAGCGGGGGCGACAGATACGCAGTATTTT. This encodes CASSVWGAGATDTQYF.

The chain has TRBV4-2 and TRBJ2-1; the D gene is possibly TRBD2 (5 bases). This CDR3 comprises 15 residues. The germline V and J ends were trimmed by 0 bases and 3 bases, with 9 bases remaining between them. Per germline, CDR1 LGHNA and CDR2 YNFKEQ. Here the CDR3 reads CASSQDLEGYNEQFF. CDR3 sequence (DNA): TGTGCCAGCAGCCAAGACCTAGAGGGCTACAATGAGCAGTTCTTC.

This rearrangement joins TRBV5-1 to TRBJ1-1; TRBD1 matches 7 bases. The CDR3 is made up of 15 amino acids. In germline, CDR1 is SGHRS, CDR2 YFSETQ. The ends lost 4 bases at V and 0 bases at J; junction bases unmatched: 6. The CDR3 reads CASSLRQGLNTEAFF. The CDR3 DNA reads as TGCGCCAGCAGCCTAAGACAGGGTCTGAACACTGAAGCTTTCTTT. The variable domain in full, with the rest retrieved from reference TRBV5-1 and TRBJ1-1, is KAGVTQTPRYLIKTRGQQVTLSCSPISGHRSVSWYQQTPGQGLQFLFEYFSETQRNKGNFPGRFSGRQFSNSRSEMNVSTLELGDSALYLCASSLRQGLNTEAFFGQGTRLTVV.

This chain uses TRBV2 with TRBJ1-3, with no clear D. The length of the CDR3 is 15 residues. Per germline, CDR1 SNHLY and CDR2 FYNNEI. Between the trimmed V and J ends, which lost 7 bases and 0 bases, there was a span of 13 bases. The CDR3 coding sequence is TGTGCCAGCAAGGAAGGCACATCCTCTGGAAACACCATATATTTT. This encodes CASKEGTSSGNTIYF.